Sequencing of this TCR beta chain was carried out in a study of blood T cell repertoires in COVID-19. In the study overall: Researchers got acute and convalescent COVID-19 samples from the United States, Italy and Spain. Nucleic acid was either cDNA or gDNA, and it came from T cells, B-cell-depleted T cells, or PBMCs.

Repertoires were generated with immunoSEQ multiplex PCR, while TCRdb's copy carries only in-frame clones and drops some. In the table there are over 200,000 clones, just under 85% of which are singletons. There are 12 residues in the CDR3. Trimming pared 2 bases from V and 5 bases from J, leaving 7 bases between. Germline CDR1 reads SGHRS; CDR2 reads YFSETQ. Sequenced material: peripheral blood. The chain recombines TRBV5-1 with TRBJ2-5; D is unclear. The origin of this receptor is a woman between 50 and 59 years old with active or convalescent COVID-19. DNA of the CDR3: TGCGCCAGCAGCTTATCAGGCGAGACCCAGTACTTC. Protein: CASSLSGETQYF.